A single sample is the source of the 13 T cell receptor beta chains below, sequenced in a study of cytomegalovirus exposure and HLA in healthy donors. PCR primers comprised 60 Vbeta and 13 Jbeta primers. Data came from immunoSEQ multiplex PCR; TCRdb stores just in-frame clones and leaves some out. The sample gives 200,000 or so clones, 65% to 85% of which show up once; 2.9% is in the top ten. The sample consisted of PBMCs. These receptors were taken from a man aged 25-45 years in good health and CMV-seronegative.

The V call is TRBV7-8, the J call TRBJ2-5; TRBD1 is a possible D gene (6 bases). The CDR3 totals 15 residues. Germline V gives CDR1 SGHVS, CDR2 FQNEAQ. Trimming removed 0 bases at V and 2 bases at J, with 10 bases between. The CDR3 protein is CASSLAGRGQETQYF. The DNA for the CDR3 is TGTGCCAGCAGCTTAGCGGGAAGGGGGCAAGAGACCCAGTACTTC.

This clone came up a few times. The chain's CDR3 is CASSYRTGRYGYTF. The CDR3 DNA is TGTGCCAGCAGCTATAGGACAGGGAGGTATGGCTACACCTTC. This chain connects TRBV13 to TRBJ1-2, with TRBD1 identical over 8 bases. Germline CDR1 PRHDT, CDR2 FYEKMQ (reference sequence). V shed 4 bases, J shed 5 bases, and the junction held 6 bases outside the gene matches. The CDR3 runs 14 residues. The variable domain in full, with the rest retrieved from reference TRBV13 and TRBJ1-2, is AAGVIQSPRHLIKEKRETATLKCYPIPRHDTVYWYQQGPGQDPQFLISFYEKMQSDKGSIPDRFSAQQFSDYHSELNMSSLELGDSALYFCASSYRTGRYGYTFGSGTRLTVV.

The chain recombines TRBV6-1 with TRBJ2-1; D may be TRBD1 (6 bases). CDR1 is MNHNS and CDR2 is SASEGT in the germline V gene. The CDR3 consists of 13 residues. V gave up 6 bases and J gave up 8 bases, with 14 bases separating them. DNA of the CDR3: TGTGCCAGCAGGGAAACAGGGATATATGAGCAGTTCTTC. As protein: CASRETGIYEQFF.

This clone was seen only once. The V call is TRBV5-6, the J call TRBJ2-5; TRBD2 agrees at 11 bases. CDR1 and CDR2 from the germline V gene are SGHDT and YYEEEE. The CDR3 has 19 residues. V lost 4 bases and J lost 7; bases outside the gene matches: 21. The CDR3 DNA reads as TGTGCCAGCAGCCATACACTAGCGGGGGAAAGAAATCTCAAGAGGACCCAGTACTTC. It yields the protein CASSHTLAGERNLKRTQYF. Full variable domain (missing parts from reference TRBV5-6 and TRBJ2-5): DAGVTQSPTHLIKTRGQQVTLRCSPKSGHDTVSWYQQALGQGPQFIFQYYEEEERQRGNFPDRFSGHQFPNYSSELNVNALLLGDSALYLCASSHTLAGERNLKRTQYFGPGTRLLVL.

As regards this clone: This CDR3 is also generated by other DNA sequences in the sample. J is TRBJ2-1 and V is TRBV20-1, with D possibly matching TRBD2 (5 bases). The CDR3 runs 11 residues. The V gene's germline CDR1 is DFQATT and CDR2 SNEGSKA (reference sequence). Trimming stripped 6 bases from V and 7 bases from J, with 10 bases between. CDR3 protein: CSASRENEQFF. The CDR3 nucleotides are TGCAGTGCCTCTAGGGAGAATGAGCAGTTCTTC.

This clone was recorded only once. CDR3 residues: CASSLDSFTDTQYF. CDR3 bases: TGTGCCAGCAGCCTGGACAGCTTCACAGATACGCAGTATTTT. The chain has TRBV5-4 and TRBJ2-3; a possible D gene is TRBD1 (6 bases). The V and J ends lost 4 bases and 2 bases respectively, with 11 bases between them. This CDR3 region has 14 residues. CDR1 is SGHNT, CDR2 YYREEE, per germline (reference sequence). The full variable domain, its missing parts supplied by reference TRBV5-4 and TRBJ2-3, is ETGVTQSPTHLIKTRGQQVTLRCSSQSGHNTVSWYQQALGQGPQFIFQYYREEENGRGNFPPRFSGLQFPNYSSELNVNALELDDSALYLCASSLDSFTDTQYFGPGTRLTVL.

The chain is built from TRBV6-6 and TRBJ2-7, with D hard to call. V lost 0 bases and J 3 bases, leaving 9 bases between the germline ends. The CDR3 runs to 14 residues. Germline assignment: CDR1 MNHNY and CDR2 SVGAGI (reference sequence). The DNA of the CDR3 is TGTGCCAGCAGTTACTCGGCCACAATCTACGAGCAGTACTTC. This translates into CASSYSATIYEQYF.

This clone was observed a few times. The chain has TRBV5-5 and TRBJ1-2, with TRBD1 as a possible D gene (5 bases). Germline V gene sequence: CDR1 SGHKS, CDR2 YYEKEE (reference sequence). The CDR3 extends over 14 amino acids. V was pared by 0 bases and J by 2 bases, with 8 bases between. DNA of the CDR3: TGTGCCAGCAGCTTGGGGTCAGGGAACTATGGCTACACCTTC. Its protein product is CASSLGSGNYGYTF.

The genes are TRBV5-1 and TRBJ1-2; TRBD1 matches at 9 bases. The CDR3 is 14 residues long. CDR1 is SGHRS and CDR2 is YFSETQ in the germline V gene. V lost 2 bases, J lost 2 bases, and 1 base stayed unmatched. The DNA for the CDR3 is TGCGCCAGCAGCTTCACAGGGGGCAACTATGGCTACACCTTC. Its translation is CASSFTGGNYGYTF.

V is TRBV21-1 and J is TRBJ1-2; the DNA was not used to check the table's D call, TRBD1. TRBV21-1 is a listed pseudogene. The CDR3 runs 16 residues. In DNA, the CDR3 is TGTGCCAGCAGCTATAAAGACACAGGAATCTCCTATGGCTACACCTTC. As protein: CASSYKDTGISYGYTF.

This clone showed up just a few times. Other DNA variants within this sample encode the same CDR3. In DNA form, the CDR3 reads TGCAGTGCTAGAGGGGGGGACGGCTACACCTTC. Translated: CSARGGDGYTF. J is TRBJ1-2 and V is TRBV20-1, with a weak D call TRBD1 (5 bases). The CDR3 has 11 residues. Germline V gene sequence: CDR1 DFQATT, CDR2 SNEGSKA (reference sequence). Trimming pared 1 base from V and 8 bases from J, leaving 8 bases between.

The chain carries TRBV5-1 and TRBJ2-1; TRBD1 agrees at 9 bases. Germline V lookup: CDR1 SGHRS, CDR2 YFSETQ. This CDR3 comprises 16 residues. Unmatched junction bases numbered 9, after V lost 3 bases and J lost 5 bases. The CDR3 nucleotides are TGCGCCAGCAGCTCAAGTCCCGGGACAGGGAACAATGAGCAGTTCTTC. Its protein product is CASSSSPGTGNNEQFF.

This chain links TRBV5-1 with TRBJ1-6; possibly TRBD1 for D (6 bases). The CDR3 consists of 16 residues. CDR1 is SGHRS and CDR2 is YFSETQ in the germline V gene. V was cut by 4 bases and J by 7 bases, with 18 bases left in between. CDR3 sequence: CASSVQGGSPNSPLHF. The CDR3 DNA follows: TGCGCCAGCAGCGTGCAAGGGGGATCTCCAAATTCACCCCTCCACTTT. The full variable domain, in which reference TRBV5-1 and TRBJ1-6 provide the parts outside the CDR3, is KAGVTQTPRYLIKTRGQQVTLSCSPISGHRSVSWYQQTPGQGLQFLFEYFSETQRNKGNFPGRFSGRQFSNSRSEMNVSTLELGDSALYLCASSVQGGSPNSPLHFGNGTRLTVT.